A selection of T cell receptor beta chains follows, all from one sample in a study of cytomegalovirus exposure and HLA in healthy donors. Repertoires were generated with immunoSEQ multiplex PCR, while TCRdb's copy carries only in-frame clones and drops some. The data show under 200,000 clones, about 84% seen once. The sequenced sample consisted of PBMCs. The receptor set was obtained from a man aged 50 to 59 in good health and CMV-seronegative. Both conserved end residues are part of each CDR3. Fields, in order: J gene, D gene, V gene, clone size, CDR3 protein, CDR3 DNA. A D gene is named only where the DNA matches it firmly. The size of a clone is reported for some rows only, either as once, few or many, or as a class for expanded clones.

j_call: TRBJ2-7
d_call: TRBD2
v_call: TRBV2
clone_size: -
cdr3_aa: CASTRVGTSGGLSYEQYF
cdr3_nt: TGTGCCAGCACCAGAGTGGGAACTAGCGGGGGGCTTTCCTACGAGCAGTACTTC

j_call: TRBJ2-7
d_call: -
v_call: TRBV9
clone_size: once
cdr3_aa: CASSVGGHYEQYF
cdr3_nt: TGTGCCAGCAGCGTAGGTGGCCACTACGAGCAGTACTTC

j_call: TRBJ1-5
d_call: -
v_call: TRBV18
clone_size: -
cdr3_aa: CASSPRGADNYSNQPQHF
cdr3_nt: TGTGCCAGCTCACCCCGGGGGGCCGATAATTATAGCAATCAGCCCCAGCATTTT

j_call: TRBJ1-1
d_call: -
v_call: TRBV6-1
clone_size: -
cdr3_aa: CASSRQSITEAFF
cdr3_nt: TGTGCCAGCAGTAGACAGTCGATCACTGAAGCTTTCTTT

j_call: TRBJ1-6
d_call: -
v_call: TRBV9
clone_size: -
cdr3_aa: CASSVGSSDNSPLHF
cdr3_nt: TGTGCCAGCAGCGTAGGGAGCTCGGATAATTCACCCCTCCACTTT

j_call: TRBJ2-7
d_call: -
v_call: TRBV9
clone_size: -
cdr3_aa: CASSVGTDEQYF
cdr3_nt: TGTGCCAGCAGCGTAGGTACAGACGAGCAGTACTTC

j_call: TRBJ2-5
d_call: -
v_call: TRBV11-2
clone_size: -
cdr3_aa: CASSLDVAMAQETQYF
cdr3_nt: TGTGCCAGCAGCTTAGATGTGGCCATGGCCCAAGAGACCCAGTACTTC

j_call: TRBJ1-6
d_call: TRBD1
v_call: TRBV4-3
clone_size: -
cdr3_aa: CASSQRDSSNSPLHF
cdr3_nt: TGCGCCAGCAGCCAGAGGGACAGTTCTAATTCACCCCTCCACTTT

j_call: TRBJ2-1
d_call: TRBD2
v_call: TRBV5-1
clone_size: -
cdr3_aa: CASSPWGTSGINEQFF
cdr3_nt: TGCGCCAGCAGCCCCTGGGGGACTAGCGGGATCAATGAGCAGTTCTTC

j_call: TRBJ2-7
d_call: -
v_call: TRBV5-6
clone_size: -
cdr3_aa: CASSVSGYEQYF
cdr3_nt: TGTGCCAGCAGCGTTAGCGGCTACGAGCAGTACTTC

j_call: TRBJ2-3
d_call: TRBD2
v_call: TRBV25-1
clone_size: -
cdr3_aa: CASSASGGADTQYF
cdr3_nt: TGTGCCAGCAGTGCTAGCGGGGGGGCAGATACGCAGTATTTT

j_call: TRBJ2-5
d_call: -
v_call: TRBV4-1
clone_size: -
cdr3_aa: CASSQARGDLETQYF
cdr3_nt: TGCGCCAGCAGCCAAGCACGCGGGGATTTGGAGACCCAGTACTTC

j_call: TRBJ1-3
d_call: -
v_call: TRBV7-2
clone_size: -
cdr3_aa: CASSVGLSSGNTIYF
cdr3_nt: TGTGCCAGCAGCGTCGGACTGAGCTCTGGAAACACCATATATTTT

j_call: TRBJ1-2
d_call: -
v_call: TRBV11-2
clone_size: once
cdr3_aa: CASSWGQGVSGGYTF
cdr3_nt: TGTGCCAGCAGCTGGGGGCAGGGAGTATCTGGAGGCTACACCTTC

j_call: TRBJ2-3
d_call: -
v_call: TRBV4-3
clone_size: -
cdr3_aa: CASSQDGAGSADTQYF
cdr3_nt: TGCGCCAGCAGCCAAGACGGGGCGGGGAGCGCAGATACGCAGTATTTT

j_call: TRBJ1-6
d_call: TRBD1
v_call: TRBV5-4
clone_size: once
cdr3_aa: CASSTTGGRRNSPLHF
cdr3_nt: TGTGCCAGCAGCACGACAGGGGGAAGGCGTAATTCACCCCTCCACTTT

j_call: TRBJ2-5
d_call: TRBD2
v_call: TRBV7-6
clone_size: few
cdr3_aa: CASSPYSGGAGETQYF
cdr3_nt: TGTGCCAGCAGCCCCTATAGCGGGGGGGCCGGGGAGACCCAGTACTTC

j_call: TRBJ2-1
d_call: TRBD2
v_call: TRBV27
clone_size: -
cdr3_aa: CASSFLAGINNEQFF
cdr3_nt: TGTGCCAGCAGTTTTCTAGCGGGGATCAACAATGAGCAGTTCTTC

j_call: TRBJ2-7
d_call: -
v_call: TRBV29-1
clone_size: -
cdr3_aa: CSVHGAGGSYEQYF
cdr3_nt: TGCAGCGTTCATGGGGCTGGTGGCTCCTACGAGCAGTACTTC

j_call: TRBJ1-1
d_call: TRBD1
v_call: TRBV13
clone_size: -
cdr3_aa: CASSTGQSNTEAFF
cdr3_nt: TGTGCCAGCAGCACGGGACAGTCGAACACTGAAGCTTTCTTT

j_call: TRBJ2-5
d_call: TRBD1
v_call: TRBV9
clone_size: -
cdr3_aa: CASSGDRGTETQYF
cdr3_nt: TGTGCCAGCAGCGGTGACAGGGGGACAGAGACCCAGTACTTC

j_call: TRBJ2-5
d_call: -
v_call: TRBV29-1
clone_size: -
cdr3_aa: CSVVLATGQETQYF
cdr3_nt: TGCAGCGTTGTATTGGCGACAGGTCAAGAGACCCAGTACTTC

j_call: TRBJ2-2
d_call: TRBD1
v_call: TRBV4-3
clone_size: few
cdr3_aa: CASSREGGRGTGELFF
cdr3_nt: TGCGCCAGCAGCCGAGAAGGGGGCAGGGGCACCGGGGAGCTGTTTTTT

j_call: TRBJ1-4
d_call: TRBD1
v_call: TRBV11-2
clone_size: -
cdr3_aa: CASNQGTGNEKLFF
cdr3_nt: TGTGCCAGCAACCAGGGGACAGGGAATGAAAAACTGTTTTTT

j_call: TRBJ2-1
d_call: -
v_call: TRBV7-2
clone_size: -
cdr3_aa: CASSFPGGQFEQFF
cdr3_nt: TGTGCCAGCAGCTTCCCAGGGGGGCAGTTTGAGCAGTTCTTC

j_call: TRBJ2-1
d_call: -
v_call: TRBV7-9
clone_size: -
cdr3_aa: CASSTRRETQEQFF
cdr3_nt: TGTGCCAGCAGCACGCGGAGGGAGACACAGGAGCAGTTCTTC

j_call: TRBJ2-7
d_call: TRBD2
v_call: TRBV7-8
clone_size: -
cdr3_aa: CASSLARLAGGEQYF
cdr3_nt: TGTGCCAGCAGCTTAGCGAGGCTAGCGGGGGGCGAGCAGTACTTC

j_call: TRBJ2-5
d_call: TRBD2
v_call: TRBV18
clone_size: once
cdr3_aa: CASSHLRGVGETQYF
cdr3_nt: TGTGCCAGCTCACATTTACGGGGGGTCGGGGAGACCCAGTACTTC

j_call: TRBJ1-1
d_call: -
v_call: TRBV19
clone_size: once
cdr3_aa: CASSEQYTEAFF
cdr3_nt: TGTGCCAGTAGTGAACAGTACACTGAAGCTTTCTTT

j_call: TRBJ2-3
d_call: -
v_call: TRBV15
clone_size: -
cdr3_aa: CATSRDTVGTDTQYF
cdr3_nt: TGTGCCACCAGCAGAGATACTGTGGGCACAGATACGCAGTATTTT

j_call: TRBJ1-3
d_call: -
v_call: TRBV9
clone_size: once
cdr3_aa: CASSRTSEKGNTIYF
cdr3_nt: TGTGCCAGCAGCCGGACTTCGGAGAAGGGAAACACCATATATTTT

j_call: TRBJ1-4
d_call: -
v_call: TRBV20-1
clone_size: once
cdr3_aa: CSTRVREKLFF
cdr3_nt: TGCAGTACCAGGGTTAGGGAAAAACTGTTTTTT

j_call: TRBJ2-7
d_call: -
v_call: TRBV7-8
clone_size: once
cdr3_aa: CASKGVDFFYEQYF
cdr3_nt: TGTGCCAGCAAGGGAGTAGATTTTTTCTACGAGCAGTACTTC

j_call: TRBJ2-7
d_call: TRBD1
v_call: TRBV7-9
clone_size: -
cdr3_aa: CASSVRATGSYEQYF
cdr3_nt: TGTGCCAGCAGCGTACGTGCGACAGGGTCCTACGAGCAGTACTTC

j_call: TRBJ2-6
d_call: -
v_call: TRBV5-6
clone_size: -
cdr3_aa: CASRSQGSEANVLTF
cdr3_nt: TGTGCCAGCAGGTCACAGGGCTCTGAGGCCAACGTCCTGACTTTC

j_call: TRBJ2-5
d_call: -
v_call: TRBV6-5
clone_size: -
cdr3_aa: CASSYSSAGQETQYF
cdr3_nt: TGTGCCAGCAGTTACTCTTCGGCGGGGCAAGAGACCCAGTACTTC

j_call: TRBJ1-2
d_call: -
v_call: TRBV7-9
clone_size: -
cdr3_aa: CASSKWGGLANYGYTF
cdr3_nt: TGTGCCAGCAGCAAGTGGGGAGGTTTAGCTAACTATGGCTACACCTTC

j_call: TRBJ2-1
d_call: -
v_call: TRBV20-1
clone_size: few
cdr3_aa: CSPKGGGEQFF
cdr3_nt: TGCAGCCCCAAGGGAGGGGGTGAGCAGTTCTTC

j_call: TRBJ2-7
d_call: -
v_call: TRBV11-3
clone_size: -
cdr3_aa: CASSSWGDEQYF
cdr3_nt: TGTGCCAGCAGCTCGTGGGGGGACGAGCAGTACTTC

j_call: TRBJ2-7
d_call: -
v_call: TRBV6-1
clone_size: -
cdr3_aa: CASSEQGSYEQYF
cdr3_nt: TGTGCCAGCAGTGAGCAGGGATCCTACGAGCAGTACTTC

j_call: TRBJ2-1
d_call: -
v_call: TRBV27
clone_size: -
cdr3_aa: CASSLFNSDEQFF
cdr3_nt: TGTGCCAGCAGCCTCTTCAATAGTGATGAGCAGTTCTTC

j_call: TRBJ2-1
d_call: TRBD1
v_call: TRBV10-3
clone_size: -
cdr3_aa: CAISESAGQANEQFF
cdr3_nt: TGTGCCATCAGTGAGTCGGCGGGACAGGCCAATGAGCAGTTCTTC

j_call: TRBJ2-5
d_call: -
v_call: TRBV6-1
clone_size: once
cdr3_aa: CASSPGLQETQYF
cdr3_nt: TGTGCCAGCAGTCCAGGACTCCAAGAGACCCAGTACTTC

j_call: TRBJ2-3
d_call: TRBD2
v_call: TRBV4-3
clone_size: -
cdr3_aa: CASSQDYGGGPLSTDTQYF
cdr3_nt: TGCGCCAGCAGCCAAGATTATGGCGGGGGGCCCCTTAGCACAGATACGCAGTATTTT

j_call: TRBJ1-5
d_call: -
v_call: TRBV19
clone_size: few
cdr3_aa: CASSTTGSNQPQHF
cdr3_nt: TGTGCCAGTAGTACCACAGGTAGCAATCAGCCCCAGCATTTT

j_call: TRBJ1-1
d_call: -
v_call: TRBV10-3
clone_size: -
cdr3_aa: CAIRVLSQGAGMNTEAFF
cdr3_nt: TGTGCCATCAGAGTCCTTTCCCAAGGGGCTGGGATGAACACTGAAGCTTTCTTT

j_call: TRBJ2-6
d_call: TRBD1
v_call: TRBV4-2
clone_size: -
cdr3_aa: CASSQALAGTGGSGANVLTF
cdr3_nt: TGTGCCAGCAGCCAAGCCCTCGCCGGGACAGGGGGCTCTGGGGCCAACGTCCTGACTTTC

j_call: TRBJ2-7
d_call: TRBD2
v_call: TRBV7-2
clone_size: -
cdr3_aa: CASSLELRGSGGAHEQYF
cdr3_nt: TGTGCCAGCAGCTTAGAACTCCGCGGTAGCGGGGGGGCCCACGAGCAGTACTTC

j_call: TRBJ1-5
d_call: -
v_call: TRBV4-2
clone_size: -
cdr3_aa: CASSRTADQPQHF
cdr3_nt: TGTGCCAGCAGCCGAACGGCGGATCAGCCCCAGCATTTT

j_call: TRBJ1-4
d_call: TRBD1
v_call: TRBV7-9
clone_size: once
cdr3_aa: CASSTAGQGATNEKLFF
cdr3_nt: TGTGCCAGCAGCACCGCGGGACAGGGGGCAACTAATGAAAAACTGTTTTTT